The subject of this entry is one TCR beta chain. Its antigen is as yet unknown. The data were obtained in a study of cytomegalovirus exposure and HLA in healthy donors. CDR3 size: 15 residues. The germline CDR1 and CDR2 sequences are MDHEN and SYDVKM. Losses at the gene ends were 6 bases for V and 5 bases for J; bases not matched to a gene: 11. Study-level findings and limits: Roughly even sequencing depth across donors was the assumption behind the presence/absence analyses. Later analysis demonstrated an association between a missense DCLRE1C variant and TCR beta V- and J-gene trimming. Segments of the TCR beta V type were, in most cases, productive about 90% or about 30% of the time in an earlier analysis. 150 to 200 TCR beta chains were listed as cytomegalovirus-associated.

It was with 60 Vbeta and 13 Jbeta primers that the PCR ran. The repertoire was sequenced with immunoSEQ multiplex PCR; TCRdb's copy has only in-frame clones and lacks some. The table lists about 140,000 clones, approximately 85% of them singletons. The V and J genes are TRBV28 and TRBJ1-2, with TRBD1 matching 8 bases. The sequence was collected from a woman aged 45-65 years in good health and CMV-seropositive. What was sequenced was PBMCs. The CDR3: CASSPHRGGVYGYTF. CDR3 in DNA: TGTGCCAGCAGCCCCCACAGGGGGGGTGTTTATGGCTACACCTTC.